This T cell receptor (beta chain) was obtained from a study of cytomegalovirus exposure and HLA in healthy donors. Whole-study results and caveats: TRBV6-2, TRBV6-3 and other indistinguishable V segments were excluded. Per a later analysis, about 17,000 TCR beta sequences showed association with HLA alleles at 0.05 false discovery rate.

Germline values: CDR1 GTSNPN, CDR2 SVGIG (reference sequence). J was trimmed by 0 bases and V by 5 bases; bases with no gene match: 5. The CDR3 totals 14 residues. As for this clone: As yet, its antigen is unknown.

PCR was performed using 60 Vbeta and 13 Jbeta primers. Clones were read by immunoSEQ multiplex PCR, and TCRdb kept only the in-frame ones, dropping some. Of approximately 110,000 clones listed, approximately 80% were seen once; the top ten hold approximately 3.8%. The V gene is TRBV30, the J gene TRBJ2-3; TRBD2 agrees at 7 bases. Sequenced material: PBMCs. The TCR sequence derives from a man aged 35 to 55 in good health and CMV-seronegative. The CDR3 DNA is TGTGCCTGGGAAGGGAGGGGAAGCACAGATACGCAGTATTTT. This codes for CAWEGRGSTDTQYF.